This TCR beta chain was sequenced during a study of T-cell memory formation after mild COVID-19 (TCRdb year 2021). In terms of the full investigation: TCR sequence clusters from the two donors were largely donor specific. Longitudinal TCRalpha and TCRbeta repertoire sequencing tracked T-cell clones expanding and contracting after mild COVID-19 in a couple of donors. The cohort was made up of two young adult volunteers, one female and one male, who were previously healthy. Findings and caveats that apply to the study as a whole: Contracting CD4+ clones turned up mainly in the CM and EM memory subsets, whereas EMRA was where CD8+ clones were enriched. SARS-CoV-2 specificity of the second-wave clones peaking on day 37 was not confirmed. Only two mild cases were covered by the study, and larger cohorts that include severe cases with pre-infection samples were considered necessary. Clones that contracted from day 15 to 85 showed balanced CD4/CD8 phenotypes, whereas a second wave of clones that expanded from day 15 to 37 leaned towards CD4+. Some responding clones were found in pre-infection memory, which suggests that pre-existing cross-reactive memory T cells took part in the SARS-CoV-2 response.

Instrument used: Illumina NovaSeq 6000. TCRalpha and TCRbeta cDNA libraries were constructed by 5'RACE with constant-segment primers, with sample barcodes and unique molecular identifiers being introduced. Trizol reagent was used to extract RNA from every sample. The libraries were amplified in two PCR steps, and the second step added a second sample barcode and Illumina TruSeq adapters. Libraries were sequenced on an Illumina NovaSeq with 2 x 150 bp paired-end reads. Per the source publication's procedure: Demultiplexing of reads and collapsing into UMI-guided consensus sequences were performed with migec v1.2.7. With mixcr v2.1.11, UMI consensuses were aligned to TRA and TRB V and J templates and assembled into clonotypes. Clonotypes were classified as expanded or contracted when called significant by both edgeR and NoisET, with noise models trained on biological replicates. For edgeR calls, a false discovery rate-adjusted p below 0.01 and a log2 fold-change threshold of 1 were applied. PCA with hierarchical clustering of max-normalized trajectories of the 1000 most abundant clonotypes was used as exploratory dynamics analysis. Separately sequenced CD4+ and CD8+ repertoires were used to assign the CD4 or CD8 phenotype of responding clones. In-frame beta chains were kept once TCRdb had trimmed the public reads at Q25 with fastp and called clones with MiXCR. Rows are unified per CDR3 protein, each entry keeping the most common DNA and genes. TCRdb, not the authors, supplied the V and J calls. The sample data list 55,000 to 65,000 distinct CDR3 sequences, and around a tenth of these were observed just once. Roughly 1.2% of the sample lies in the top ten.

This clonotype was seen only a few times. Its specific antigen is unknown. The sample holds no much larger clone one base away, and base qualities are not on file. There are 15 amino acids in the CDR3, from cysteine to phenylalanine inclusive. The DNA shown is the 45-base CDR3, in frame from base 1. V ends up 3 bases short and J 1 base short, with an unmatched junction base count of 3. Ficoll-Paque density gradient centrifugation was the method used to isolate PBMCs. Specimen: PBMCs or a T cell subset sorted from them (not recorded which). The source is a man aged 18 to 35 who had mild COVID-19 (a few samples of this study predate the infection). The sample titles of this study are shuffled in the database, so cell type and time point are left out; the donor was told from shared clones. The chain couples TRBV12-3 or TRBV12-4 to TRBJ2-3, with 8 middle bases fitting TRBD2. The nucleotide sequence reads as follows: TGTGCCAGCAGTTTGCGGGGGGTCCGCACAGATACGCAGTATTTT. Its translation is CASSLRGVRTDTQYF.